The source of this T cell receptor (beta chain) is a study of beta chain features in type 1 diabetes. General study results and limits: TCRB CDR3s were moderately but significantly shorter in Type 1 diabetes patients in all four CD4+ subsets.

Reverse transcription of all isolated RNA meant that expressed TCRB transcripts were sequenced. Produced via immunoSEQ multiplex PCR; TCRdb's table is partial and in-frame only. The table lists 150,000 to 200,000 clones, approximately 8.8% of them singletons, with 0.7% in the top ten. CDR1 is SEHNR and CDR2 is FQNEAQ in the germline V gene (reference sequence). This CDR3 is built from 14 residues. V was clipped by 5 bases and J by 4 bases, with 11 bases between them. The authors took one heparinised blood draw, averaging approximately 110 mL, from each donor. CD4+ naive, central memory, regulatory and stem cell-like memory subsets were isolated by sorting on CD45RO/CCR7/CD25/CD127/CD95/CD27. Comment on this clone: Its antigen is unknown.

The chain carries TRBV7-9 and TRBJ1-4; D remains ambiguous. The receptor was derived from a woman aged 25 to 45 with type 1 diabetes. Sequencing used central memory CD4+ T cells from blood. The CDR3 region has the DNA TGTGCCAGCAGCCCCAACGGACTTAATGAAAAACTGTTTTTT. This translates into CASSPNGLNEKLFF.